Listed here is a single T cell receptor beta chain. The junction had 10 bases not matched to a gene; V was cut back by 1 base and J by 4 bases. The CDR3 has 17 residues. Germline CDR1 reads SEHNR; CDR2 reads FQNEAQ (reference sequence). TCRdb keeps only in-frame clones here, not all; method: immunoSEQ multiplex PCR. The table lists approximately 140,000 clones, about 87% of them singletons. The data belong to a study of radiation and T cells in renal cell carcinoma. The overall study: Nephrectomy followed 15 Gy stereotactic body radiation by 4 weeks.

As for time point: baseline pretreatment blood. Noted treatment: 15 Gy SBRT to primary tumor, nephrectomy 4 weeks later. The starting material was blood, obtained from a patient whose treatment included radiotherapy and nephrectomy. This TCR was sampled from a woman between 70 and 85 years old with renal cell carcinoma. V usage is TRBV7-9 and J usage is TRBJ2-1; 7 bases line up with TRBD2. CDR3 sequence reads: CASSLDYRLAAYNEQFF. The CDR3 DNA is TGTGCCAGCAGCTTAGATTATAGGCTAGCGGCTTACAATGAGCAGTTCTTC.